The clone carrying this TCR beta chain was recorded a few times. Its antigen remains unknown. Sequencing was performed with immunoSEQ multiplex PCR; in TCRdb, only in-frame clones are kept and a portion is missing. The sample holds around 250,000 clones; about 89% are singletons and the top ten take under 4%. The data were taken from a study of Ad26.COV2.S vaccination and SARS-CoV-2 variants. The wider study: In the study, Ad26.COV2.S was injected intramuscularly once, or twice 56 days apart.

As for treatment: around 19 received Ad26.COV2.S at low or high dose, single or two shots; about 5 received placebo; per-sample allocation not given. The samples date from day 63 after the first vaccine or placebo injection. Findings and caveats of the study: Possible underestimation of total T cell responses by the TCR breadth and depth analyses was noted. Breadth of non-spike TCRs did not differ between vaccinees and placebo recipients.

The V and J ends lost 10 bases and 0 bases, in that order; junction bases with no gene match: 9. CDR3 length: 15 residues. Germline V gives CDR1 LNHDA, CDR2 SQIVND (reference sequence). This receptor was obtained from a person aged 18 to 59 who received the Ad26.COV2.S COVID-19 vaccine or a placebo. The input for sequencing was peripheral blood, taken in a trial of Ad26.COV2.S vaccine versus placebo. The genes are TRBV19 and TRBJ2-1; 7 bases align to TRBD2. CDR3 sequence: CATKSGGSSYNEQFF. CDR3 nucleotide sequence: TGTGCCACCAAATCGGGCGGGAGCTCCTACAATGAGCAGTTCTTC.